This paragraph reports one T cell receptor beta chain. This clonotype showed up just a few times. The specificity of this receptor is unknown. No base quality information exists; no much larger clone differs at one position. This sample was taken from a study of blood T cells in healthy people across ages (dated by TCRdb to 2014 to 2015). Study-level background: In model experiments, template switching captured roughly one uniquely barcoded TCR beta cDNA molecule for every two T cells. The study measured age-related changes in TCR beta repertoire diversity using deep sequencing normalized with unique cDNA molecular identifiers. The donors were split into four age groups: young (average about 15 years), middle-aged (more than 35), aged (roughly 68) and long-lived (about 82). To avoid experimental bias, donors of different ages were spread randomly across the sequencing lanes. For two donors (one aged 18 to 30 and one aged 80 or older), the study analyzed two additional independent replicas of 1 million unique cDNA reads from the same blood draw. Broader findings and caveats from the paper: As age increased, observed TCR beta diversity per million T cells dropped in a roughly linear way, and a significant reduction was already evident by age roughly 36. Because profiling used bulk unsorted PBMCs, naive and antigen-experienced compartments could not be compared conclusively. Total diversity estimates from one million sequenced T cells were considered lower bounds and underestimates. Observed TCR beta diversity correlated strongly with the percentage of naive T cells measured by flow cytometry. The long-lived group showed more naive CD4+ T cells, fewer expanded clones and increased TCR diversity than the aged group, suggesting age selection. Because the CMV infection status of the donors was unknown, age-related changes in expanded clonotypes may potentially have been confounded.

Libraries were made using 5' RACE. Instrument on record: Illumina HiSeq 2500. A second 7 to 11 cycle PCR used a sample-barcoded 5' primer and a J-beta primer mix. A template-switch 5' adaptor carrying 12 random nucleotides introduced a unique molecular identifier onto each TCR beta cDNA molecule. At least 3 million CDR3-containing paired-end reads were obtained from each sample. First-strand cDNA was synthesized from all RNA with the Mint cDNA synthesis kit, primed by a TRBC-specific oligonucleotide. Following uracil-DNA glycosylase treatment, all cDNA underwent a first 18-cycle PCR with the universal primers M1SS and BC2_uni_R. The study's own analysis went as follows. For normalization, 1 million high-quality reads, each with a distinct molecular identifier, were randomly selected from each sample. Reads with shared molecular identifiers were discarded instead of being binned into consensus sequences. CDR3 identification, clonotype clustering and error correction used MiTCR with a Q25 quality threshold and the strictest error-elimination algorithm. A nonparametric unseen species model with Euler transformation was used to estimate a lower bound on total TCR beta diversity. Using fastp trimming at Q25 and MiXCR clonotype assembly, TCRdb reanalyzed the public sequencing data and kept in-frame beta chains. Rows are combined by CDR3 protein, so each entry shows the most common genes and DNA. The V and J calls and clone size come from TCRdb's table, not from the authors' own analysis. For this sample the table gives approximately 800,000 distinct CDR3 sequences, of which approximately 65% were detected only once. Approximately 30% of the sample is taken by the ten largest.

Based on the germline V gene, the CDR1 and CDR2 sequences are MNHEY and SVGEGT. Reading from cysteine to phenylalanine, the CDR3 counts 13 amino acids. The read is trimmed to its CDR3 DNA, 39 bases read in frame from base 1. Deletion took 5 bases off V and 3 bases off J, with a span of 11 bases between the germline ends. The donors were around 39 Caucasian individuals from Russia, aged 6 to 90 years, who were systemically healthy. Around 10 milliliters of peripheral blood were collected from each donor into EDTA-treated Vacutainer tubes. Ficoll-Paque density-gradient centrifugation was used to isolate PBMCs, with at least 6.5 million per sample. Trizol reagent was used to extract total RNA from the PBMCs, yielding at least 5.5 micrograms per sample. For every donor, flow cytometry on a PBMC aliquot measured the percentage of naive CD45RAhigh/CD27high T cells.

Source material: blood. This TCR derives from a man aged 25 to 45 in good health. The chain joins TRBV6-2 or TRBV6-3 to TRBJ2-7, with no reliable assignment of the D segment. The CDR3 loop reads CASSAAIRYEQYF. The base sequence is TGTGCCAGCAGTGCGGCGATACGCTACGAGCAGTACTTC.